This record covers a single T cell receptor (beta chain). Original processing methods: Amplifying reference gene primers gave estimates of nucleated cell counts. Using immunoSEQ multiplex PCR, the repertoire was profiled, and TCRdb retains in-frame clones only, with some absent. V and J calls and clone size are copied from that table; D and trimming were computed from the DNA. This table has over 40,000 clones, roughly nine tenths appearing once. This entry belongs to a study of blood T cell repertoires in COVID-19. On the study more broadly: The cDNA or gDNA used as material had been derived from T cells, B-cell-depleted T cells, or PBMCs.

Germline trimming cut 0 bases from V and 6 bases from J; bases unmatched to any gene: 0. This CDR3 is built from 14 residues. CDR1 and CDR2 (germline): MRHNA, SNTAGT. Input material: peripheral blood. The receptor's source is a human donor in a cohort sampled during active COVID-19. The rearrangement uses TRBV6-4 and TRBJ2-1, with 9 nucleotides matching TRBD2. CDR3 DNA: TGTGCCAGCAGTGACTCGGGACTAGCCAATGAGCAGTTCTTC. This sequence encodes CASSDSGLANEQFF.